This T cell receptor beta chain is drawn from a study of control samples from healthy donors and cancer patients. Assay used: immunoSEQ multiplex PCR; TCRdb lists only in-frame clones, some missing. The sample contains approximately 170,000 clones, 92% of which appear only once. Germline CDR1 SGHNT, CDR2 YYREEE (reference sequence). This CDR3 has 14 residues. The V gene lost 4 bases and the J gene lost 2 bases, with 13 bases spanning the gap. The chain has TRBV5-4 and TRBJ2-7, with D perhaps assigned TRBD1 or TRBD2 (7 bases each). The receptor was isolated from a woman between 25 and 40 years old in good health. What was sequenced was blood. CDR3 amino acids: CASSRDSGTYEQYF. In DNA form, the CDR3 reads TGTGCCAGCAGCCGGGACAGCGGGACCTACGAGCAGTACTTC. Filled out from reference TRBV5-4 and TRBJ2-7, the complete variable domain reads ETGVTQSPTHLIKTRGQQVTLRCSSQSGHNTVSWYQQALGQGPQFIFQYYREEENGRGNFPPRFSGLQFPNYSSELNVNALELDDSALYLCASSRDSGTYEQYFGPGTRLTVT.